This entry lists 9 T cell receptor beta chains sequenced from one sample in a study of patients and donors after allogeneic stem cell transplantation. A single record per CDR3 protein comes from TCRdb applying MiXCR to the RT-PCR reads. The table lists roughly 21,000 distinct CDR3 sequences, under 30% of them singletons. The sequenced material came from blood, either unsorted or a sorted T cell fraction (not recorded which). These receptors came from a human donor who was either an allogeneic HSCT recipient or a stem cell or donor lymphocyte infusion donor (not recorded which). It is not recorded whose cells these are; they may come from a transplant donor.

The chain has TRBV6-2 or TRBV6-3 and TRBJ1-5, with D maybe TRBD1 (5 bases). The CDR3 loop spans 18 amino acids. V shed 6 bases and J shed 3 bases, with 24 bases lying between them. Germline CDR1 reads MNHEY; CDR2 reads SVGEGT. In DNA form, the CDR3 reads TGTGCCAGCAGACCCGGGACCTGGGAGGTCTATAACAATCAGCCCCAGCATTTT. This gives the protein CASRPGTWEVYNNQPQHF.

This clonotype was counted between two and nine times. V and J are TRBV4-3 and TRBJ1-2, with D unresolved. The V and J ends lost 0 bases and 4 bases respectively, with 9 bases between them. The CDR3 is 14 amino acids. Germline V gene data show CDR1 as LGHNA and CDR2 as YSLEER. The CDR3 nucleotides read TGCGCCAGCAGCCAAGATGGGCATGCCTATGGCTACACCTTC. Protein sequence: CASSQDGHAYGYTF.

The V call is TRBV3-1, the J call TRBJ1-2; tentative D call: TRBD1 (6 bases). This CDR3 is 14 amino acids long. Trimming removed 4 bases at V and 3 bases at J, with 12 bases between. Germline V gene data show CDR1 as LGHDT and CDR2 as YNNKEL (reference sequence). The CDR3 reads CASSLDQGYYGYTF. The DNA for the CDR3 is TGTGCCAGCAGCCTAGATCAGGGGTACTATGGCTACACCTTC.

The chain couples TRBV6-2 or TRBV6-3 to TRBJ1-5, with D unresolved. Germline CDR1 MNHEY, CDR2 SVGEGT. V lost 8 bases and J lost 6, with 5 bases in between. This CDR3 is built from 10 residues. CDR3 DNA sequence: TGTGCCAGCGGAGGTCAGCCCCAGCATTTT. Amino acid sequence: CASGGQPQHF.

This clonotype appeared many times. The chain joins TRBV7-4 to TRBJ1-6, with no clear D. V was clipped by 4 bases and J by 10 bases, with 17 bases between them. The germline V gene has CDR1 SGHVT and CDR2 SQSDAQ. This CDR3 is built from 15 residues. CDR3 coding DNA: TGTGCCAGCAGCTCCGAGGAGGGAATTGGATCACCCCTCCACTTT. Its translation is CASSSEEGIGSPLHF.

The chain joins TRBV7-9 to TRBJ1-6; 9 bases are shared with TRBD1. There are 15 residues in the CDR3. V shed 4 bases, J shed 10 bases, and the junction held 8 bases outside the gene matches. From germline, CDR1 is SEHNR and CDR2 FQNEAQ (reference sequence). CDR3 amino acids: CASSSPGQGNSPLHF. Written as DNA, the CDR3 is TGTGCCAGCAGCTCACCGGGACAGGGCAACTCACCCCTCCACTTT.

This clonotype was detected a few times. The rearrangement joins TRBV7-2 to TRBJ1-1; D is ambiguous. V lost 2 bases, J lost 1 base, and 8 bases lay in between. This CDR3 spans 14 amino acids. Per germline, CDR1 SGHTA and CDR2 FQGNSA. The CDR3 DNA reads TGTGCCAGCAGCTTACTAAAGAGGAACACTGAAGCTTTCTTT. As protein: CASSLLKRNTEAFF.

This clonotype was seen more than once but under ten times. The rearrangement links TRBV7-6 to TRBJ1-6, with a weak D call TRBD1 (6 bases). This CDR3 is 15 amino acids long. Germline V lookup: CDR1 SGHVS, CDR2 FNYEAQ. The V gene lost 5 bases and the J gene lost 7 bases, with 15 bases spanning the gap. The CDR3 spells CASSPGPQGNSPLHF. In DNA, the CDR3 is TGTGCCAGCAGCCCTGGCCCCCAGGGGAATTCACCCCTCCACTTT.

There are a few counts of this clonotype. The chain links TRBV7-9 to TRBJ1-3; D is possibly TRBD1 (5 bases). The CDR3 extends over 14 amino acids. Deletions cut 1 base from V and 3 bases from J, with 7 bases between. Germline V gene lookup returns CDR1 SEHNR and CDR2 FQNEAQ (reference sequence). The chain's CDR3 is CASSLGRDGNTIYF. The CDR3 DNA reads TGTGCCAGCAGCTTAGGCAGGGATGGAAACACCATATATTTT.